The clone carrying this TCR beta chain was observed a handful of times. Its target is unknown. It was with a sample-barcoded 5' primer and a J-beta primer mix that a second PCR of roughly 7 to 12 cycles was run. TCRdb called the 5' RACE reads again in MiXCR, with one record for every CDR3 protein. The repertoire holds about 970,000 distinct CDR3 sequences, with just over 50% as singletons. The sample is drawn from a study of blood T cells in healthy people across ages. General observations from the study: Estimates of total diversity, which came from one million sequenced T cells, were considered to be underestimates. It was not known whether donors were CMV positive (a possible confounder of expanded clonotype changes). Diversity of TCR beta per million T cells declined in a roughly linear way with age.

The V segment lost 8 bases and the J segment 6 bases; nucleotides outside the gene matches: 7. Germline lookup yields CDR1 WSHSY and CDR2 SAAADI. The CDR3 loop spans 14 amino acids. Individuals who donated were healthy Caucasians from Russia aged roughly 6 to 100. This TCR was recovered from a woman aged 60-70 years in good health. The rearrangement links TRBV10-2 to TRBJ1-5, with 10 positions matching TRBD1. Sequencing input: blood. The CDR3 bases are TGCGCCAGCTGGGGGGACAGGGGTGGTCAGCCCCAGCATTTT. It translates to CASWGDRGGQPQHF.